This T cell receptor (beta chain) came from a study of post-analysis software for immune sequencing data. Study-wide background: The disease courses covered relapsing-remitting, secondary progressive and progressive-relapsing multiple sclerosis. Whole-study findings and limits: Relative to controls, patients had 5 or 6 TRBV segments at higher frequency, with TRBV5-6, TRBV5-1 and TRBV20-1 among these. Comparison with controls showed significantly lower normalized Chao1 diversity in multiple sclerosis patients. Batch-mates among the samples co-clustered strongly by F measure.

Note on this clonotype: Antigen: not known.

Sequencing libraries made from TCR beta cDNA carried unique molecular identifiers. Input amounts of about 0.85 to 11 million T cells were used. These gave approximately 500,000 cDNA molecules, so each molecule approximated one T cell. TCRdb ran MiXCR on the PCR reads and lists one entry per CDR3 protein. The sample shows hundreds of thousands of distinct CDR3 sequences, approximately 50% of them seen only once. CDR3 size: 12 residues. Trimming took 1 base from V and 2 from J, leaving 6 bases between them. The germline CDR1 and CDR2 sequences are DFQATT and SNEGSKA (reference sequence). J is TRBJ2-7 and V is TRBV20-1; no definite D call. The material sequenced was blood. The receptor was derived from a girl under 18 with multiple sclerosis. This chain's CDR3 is CSARGAAYEQYF. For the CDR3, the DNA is TGCAGTGCTAGAGGAGCCGCCTACGAGCAGTACTTC.